The 27 T cell receptor beta chains in this list originate from one sample, sequenced in a study of T cells in Graves' hyperthyroidism and ophthalmopathy. TCR beta CDR3 regions were amplified from RNA transcripts. In the first-round RT-PCR of the TCR CDR3, the HTBI primer set was used. Via MiXCR, TCRdb re-called the multiplex PCR reads, giving one row per CDR3 protein. Of 92,000 or so distinct CDR3 sequences detected, 51% appear once; the ten largest clones hold roughly 27%. The sample taken for sequencing was blood. The source of these receptors is a woman aged 40-49 years with Graves' hyperthyroidism.

This clonotype was counted ten times or more. The chain recombines TRBV2 with TRBJ1-5; a weak D match, TRBD1 (5 bases). CDR3 length: 13 amino acids. V gave up 6 bases and J gave up 7 bases, with 13 bases separating them. Germline V gene lookup returns CDR1 SNHLY and CDR2 FYNNEI. This chain's CDR3 is CASRDQGGQPQHF. CDR3 sequence (DNA): TGTGCCAGCAGGGATCAGGGCGGGCAGCCCCAGCATTTT.

The chain links TRBV20-1 to TRBJ2-7; 11 nucleotides agree with TRBD2. The CDR3 runs to 13 residues. CDR1 DFQATT and CDR2 SNEGSKA come from the germline V gene (reference sequence). The J segment lost 9 bases and the V segment lost 6 bases, leaving 10 bases of the junction unmatched. In DNA form, the CDR3 reads TGCAGTGCCAGCCCTAGCGGGAGGACTGGGCAGTACTTC. This codes for CSASPSGRTGQYF.

The chain employs TRBV25-1 and TRBJ1-2; D not certain. CDR1 and CDR2 (germline): MGHDK, SYGVNS. The V end was cut by 8 bases, the J end by 5 bases, with 12 bases between. The CDR3 covers 12 residues. The CDR3 sequence is CASLGSDYGYTF. For the CDR3, the DNA is TGTGCCAGCTTGGGGAGTGATTATGGCTACACCTTC.

As regards this clonotype: Germline and junction disagree at one end, which may indicate a read error. The chain recombines TRBV27 with TRBJ2-7, with D tentatively TRBD2 (5 bases). Germline V gene data show CDR1 as MNHEY and CDR2 as SMNVEV (reference sequence). The CDR3 totals 13 residues. In DNA, the CDR3 is TGTGCCAGCAGCTTTGGAGGCGTTGGGGAGCTGTACTTC. This gives the protein CASSFGGVGELYF.

Concerning this clonotype itself: A much larger clone differs by one base, so this may be a read error. The chain uses TRBV5-4 and TRBJ2-7; 12 bases line up with TRBD2. V shed 3 bases and J 7 bases; nucleotides not matched to a gene: 5. The germline V gene has CDR1 SGHNT and CDR2 YYREEE (reference sequence). The CDR3 runs to 14 residues. CDR3 loop: CASSSWTSGNEQYF. The CDR3 DNA reads as TGTGCCAGCAGCTCCTGGACTAGCGGGAATGAGCAGTACTTC.

This clonotype came up many times. V gene TRBV5-1 combines with J gene TRBJ2-5; 8 bases are shared with TRBD2. The germline CDR1 and CDR2 sequences are SGHRS and YFSETQ. CDR3 length: 15 amino acids. Trimming cost V 3 bases and J 7 bases; bases outside gene matches: 11. The CDR3 is CASSSSGSPLGTQYF. Here the CDR3 DNA reads TGCGCCAGCAGCTCAAGCGGGAGCCCCCTTGGGACCCAGTACTTC.

This clonotype was seen many times. The chain uses TRBV12-3 or TRBV12-4 and TRBJ2-7, with D unresolved. CDR3 length equals 12 residues. V lost 3 bases, J lost 4 bases, and 7 bases lay in between. CDR3 sequence: CASSFNLYEQYF. DNA of the CDR3: TGTGCCAGCAGTTTTAATTTGTACGAGCAGTACTTC.

With respect to this clonotype: A much larger clone is a single base away; this may be a read error. The V call is TRBV7-9, the J call TRBJ2-5, with a weak D call TRBD1 (6 bases). The CDR3 consists of 14 residues. CDR1 and CDR2 (germline): SEHNR, FQNEAQ (reference sequence). V lost 6 bases to trimming and J lost 5 bases, with 16 bases between them. The CDR3 spells CASRPDSGWETQYF. CDR3 coding DNA: TGTGCCAGCAGGCCGGACAGCGGATGGGAGACCCAGTACTTC.

This clonotype was picked up many times. This chain joins TRBV7-9 and TRBJ2-7; 12 bases are shared with TRBD2. The CDR3 is 20 residues long. V trimming: 1 base; J trimming: 6 bases; junction bases outside the gene matches: 19. Germline V lookup: CDR1 SEHNR, CDR2 FQNEAQ (reference sequence). DNA of the CDR3: TGTGCCAGCAGCTTAGTTCTGTGGTTTGGACTAGCGGGATCGCAGCGCGAGCAGTACTTC. Protein sequence: CASSLVLWFGLAGSQREQYF.

The J gene is TRBJ2-7, the V gene TRBV7-8; tentative D call: TRBD2 (5 bases). Deletions cut 5 bases from V and 4 bases from J, with 9 bases between. The germline CDR1 and CDR2 sequences are SGHVS and FQNEAQ. There are 12 residues in the CDR3. CDR3 protein: CASSVRDYEQYF. The CDR3, as DNA: TGTGCCAGCAGCGTGAGGGATTACGAGCAGTACTTC.

Note on this clonotype: The CDR3 does not end in the conserved phenylalanine or tryptophan, so this is likely a read error. This sequence joins TRBV2 and TRBJ1-1; no definite D call. This CDR3 contains 10 residues. Germline V gives CDR1 SNHLY, CDR2 FYNNEI. V shed 9 bases and J shed 6 bases, with 8 bases lying between them. CDR3 residues: CAREWSEAFL. DNA for the CDR3: TGTGCCAGGGAGTGGTCTGAAGCTTTCTTG.

The chain couples TRBV11-1 to TRBJ1-1, with a weak D call TRBD1 (5 bases). This CDR3 comprises 12 residues. V gave up 3 bases and J gave up 11 bases, with 13 bases separating them. Per the germline V gene, CDR1 is SGHAT and CDR2 is FQDESV (reference sequence). The CDR3 loop reads CASSFGRGVAFF. CDR3 coding DNA: TGTGCCAGCAGCTTCGGTAGGGGAGTGGCTTTCTTT.

With regard to this clonotype: A junction boundary mismatches the germline segment, possibly from a read error. The gene calls are TRBV7-3 and TRBJ2-6; D is possibly TRBD1 (5 bases). CDR1 and CDR2 from the germline V gene are SGHTA and FQGTGA. The CDR3 has 13 residues. CDR3 nucleotides: TGTGCCAGCAGCTTGGAAGGGGCGAACACTGAAGCTTTC. Translated, it gives CASSLEGANTEAF.

This clonotype was seen a handful of times. V is TRBV2 and J is TRBJ2-2, with 8 bases identical to TRBD2. The CDR3 spans 16 residues. Germline assignment: CDR1 SNHLY and CDR2 FYNNEI. After removal of 5 bases from V and 5 bases from J, the junction contained 10 bases not matched to a gene. The CDR3 sequence: CASSSFSGSGTGELFF. DNA for the CDR3: TGTGCCAGCAGTTCCTTCAGCGGGAGCGGAACCGGGGAGCTGTTTTTT.

The sample holds one count of this clonotype. V is TRBV29-1 and J is TRBJ2-7; 9 nucleotides match TRBD2. This CDR3 has 12 residues. CDR1 and CDR2 from the germline V gene are SQVTM and ANQGSEA. V was clipped by 8 bases and J by 5 bases; unmatched bases: 7. CDR3 DNA: TGCAGCTTCGCGGGAGGGGAGCACGAGCAGTACTTC. The encoded protein is CSFAGGEHEQYF.

A note on this clonotype: One junction end does not reproduce the germline sequence, and a read error may be involved. The rearrangement links TRBV7-3 to TRBJ1-3, with TRBD1 matching over 7 bases. The CDR3 is 14 residues long. Germline loops: CDR1 SGHTA, CDR2 FQGTGA. The CDR3 DNA reads TGCGCCAGCAGCACCCACCAGGGGGGAAATAGCATATATTTT. Translated: CASSTHQGGNSIYF.

This clonotype was seen many times. The gene calls are TRBV7-9 and TRBJ2-7, with 7 nucleotides matching TRBD1. In germline, CDR1 is SEHNR, CDR2 FQNEAQ (reference sequence). V shed 1 base and J 1 base; nucleotides not matched to a gene: 1. This CDR3 comprises 14 residues. CDR3 in amino acids: CASSLGDSSYEQYF. In DNA form, the CDR3 reads TGTGCCAGCAGCTTAGGGGACAGTTCCTACGAGCAGTACTTC.

This clonotype showed up just a few times. V usage is TRBV15 and J usage is TRBJ2-7; 7 nucleotides line up with TRBD1. Germline assignment: CDR1 LNHNV and CDR2 YYDKDF (reference sequence). CDR3 size: 13 residues. With V trimmed by 2 bases and J by 5 bases, 3 bases remained unmatched. The CDR3 sequence: CATSRYGQDEQYF. Written as DNA, the CDR3 is TGTGCCACCAGCAGATACGGACAGGACGAGCAGTACTTC. Using reference TRBV15 and TRBJ2-7 for the parts outside the CDR3, the full variable domain is DAMVIQNPRYQVTQFGKPVTLSCSQTLNHNVMYWYQQKSSQAPKLLFHYYDKDFNNEADTPDNFQSRRPNTSFCFLDIRSPGLGDTAMYLCATSRYGQDEQYFGPGTRLTVT.

This clonotype was detected only once. This chain joins TRBV10-3 and TRBJ2-7; TRBD1 agrees at 9 bases. The V segment lost 4 bases and the J segment 6 bases; nucleotides outside the gene matches: 4. The CDR3 contains 13 residues. Germline-derived CDR1 and CDR2 are ENHRY and SYGVKD. CDR3 region: CAISGTGVFEQYF. Written as DNA, the CDR3 is TGTGCCATCAGTGGGACAGGGGTCTTCGAGCAGTACTTC.

The chain recombines TRBV7-2 with TRBJ1-1; 8 bases line up with TRBD1. Germline values: CDR1 SGHTA, CDR2 FQGNSA. Trimming cost V 8 bases and J 11 bases; bases outside gene matches: 10. There are 12 residues in the CDR3. CDR3 nucleotide sequence: TGTGCCAGCCAGCAGATGGACAGGGTGGCTTTCTTT. Amino acids: CASQQMDRVAFF. Combining the CDR3 with reference TRBV7-2 and TRBJ1-1 gives the whole variable domain GAGVSQSPSNKVTEKGKDVELRCDPISGHTALYWYRQSLGQGLEFLIYFQGNSAPDKSGLPSDRFSAERTGGSVSTLTIQRTQQEDSAVYLCASQQMDRVAFFGQGTRLTVV.

This chain joins TRBV7-2 and TRBJ2-1; D is tentatively TRBD1 or TRBD2 (5 bases each). Germline CDR1 and CDR2: SGHTA and FQGNSA. V was clipped by 3 bases and J by 3 bases, with 12 bases between them. This CDR3 is built from 15 residues. This CDR3 is CASSLWGRSYNEQFF. CDR3 sequence (DNA): TGTGCCAGCAGCTTGTGGGGGAGAAGCTACAATGAGCAGTTCTTC.

This clonotype was counted ten times or more. V gene TRBV10-3 combines with J gene TRBJ1-5; TRBD1 aligns across 9 bases. Trimming cost V 10 bases and J 2 bases; bases outside gene matches: 12. The CDR3 sequence is 16 residues long. CDR1 and CDR2 (germline): ENHRY, SYGVKD. CDR3 protein: CATSLQGAQGNQPQHF. The DNA for the CDR3 is TGTGCCACGTCGTTACAGGGGGCTCAGGGCAATCAGCCCCAGCATTTT.

Regarding this clonotype: A read error may produce the germline difference seen at one junction end. The CDR3 loop reads CASMSPWGENTETFF. CDR3 nucleotide sequence: TGTGCCAGCATGTCCCCCTGGGGCGAGAACACTGAAACTTTCTTT. The chain couples TRBV2 to TRBJ1-1; D might be TRBD1 (5 bases). Germline V lookup: CDR1 SNHLY, CDR2 FYNNEI. CDR3 length: 15 residues.

This rearrangement joins TRBV2 to TRBJ2-3, with D uncertain. Germline V CDR1 and CDR2: SNHLY, FYNNEI. CDR3 length: 15 residues. Trimming pared 6 bases from V and 2 bases from J, leaving 15 bases between. The CDR3: CASRLHSPSTDTQYF. The CDR3, as DNA: TGTGCCAGCAGACTACATAGCCCATCCACAGATACGCAGTATTTT.

This clonotype was seen ten or more times. The V gene is TRBV15, the J gene TRBJ1-2, with D maybe TRBD1 (6 bases). Per the germline V gene, CDR1 is LNHNV and CDR2 is YYDKDF (reference sequence). The V and J ends lost 5 bases and 8 bases respectively, with 15 bases between them. The CDR3 has 13 residues. The CDR3 spells CATSGNDRPGYTF. For the CDR3, the DNA is TGTGCCACCAGCGGGAACGACAGGCCCGGCTACACCTTC.

This clonotype has at least ten counts. This rearrangement joins TRBV19 to TRBJ1-5, with D unclear. CDR1 is LNHDA and CDR2 is SQIVND in the germline V gene (reference sequence). Trimming took off 3 bases at V and 6 bases at J, with 12 bases between the two ends. This CDR3 is 14 amino acids long. The CDR3 is CASSILGHGQPQHF. DNA for the CDR3: TGTGCCAGTAGTATTTTAGGGCACGGTCAGCCCCAGCATTTT. The full variable domain, completed using reference TRBV19 and TRBJ1-5, is DGGITQSPKYLFRKEGQNVTLSCEQNLNHDAMYWYRQDPGQGLRLIYYSQIVNDFQKGDIAEGYSVSREKKESFPLTVTSAQKNPTAFYLCASSILGHGQPQHFGDGTRLSIL.

The gene calls are TRBV25-1 and TRBJ2-6; D is perhaps TRBD1 (5 bases). This CDR3 is 16 amino acids long. The ends were cut back, 4 bases at V and 4 bases at J, with 14 bases in the middle. CDR1 is MGHDK and CDR2 is SYGVNS in the germline V gene. Here the CDR3 reads CASSARGVSGANVLTF. Here the CDR3 DNA reads TGTGCCAGCAGTGCTAGGGGTGTTTCAGGGGCCAACGTCCTGACTTTC.